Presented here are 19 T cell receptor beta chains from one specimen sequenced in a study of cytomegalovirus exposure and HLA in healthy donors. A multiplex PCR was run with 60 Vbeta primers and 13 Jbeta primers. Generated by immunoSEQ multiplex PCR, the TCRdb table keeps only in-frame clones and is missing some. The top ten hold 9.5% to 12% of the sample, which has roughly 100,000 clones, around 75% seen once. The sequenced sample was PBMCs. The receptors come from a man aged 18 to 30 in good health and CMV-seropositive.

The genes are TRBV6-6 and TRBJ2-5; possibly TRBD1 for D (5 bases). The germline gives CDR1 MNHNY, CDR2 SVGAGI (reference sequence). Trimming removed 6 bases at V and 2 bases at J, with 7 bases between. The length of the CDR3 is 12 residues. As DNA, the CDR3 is TGTGCCAGCAGCAGGGTACAAGAGACCCAGTACTTC. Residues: CASSRVQETQYF.

As DNA, the CDR3 is TGTGCCAGTAGTCACCGAAGGAGCGGGGGCTCCTACGAGCAGTACTTC. Translated: CASSHRRSGGSYEQYF. The rearrangement joins TRBV19 to TRBJ2-7, with 8 bases matching TRBD2. Germline V gene data show CDR1 as LNHDA and CDR2 as SQIVND (reference sequence). With V trimmed by 5 bases and J by 0 bases, 9 bases remained unmatched. This CDR3 is 16 amino acids long. Looking up the rest from reference TRBV19 and TRBJ2-7 gives the full variable domain: DGGITQSPKYLFRKEGQNVTLSCEQNLNHDAMYWYRQDPGQGLRLIYYSQIVNDFQKGDIAEGYSVSREKKESFPLTVTSAQKNPTAFYLCASSHRRSGGSYEQYFGPGTRLTVT.

This chain's CDR3 is CASSEERAGRSTDTQYF. DNA of the CDR3: TGTGCCAGCAGTGAAGAGAGGGCGGGACGGAGCACAGATACGCAGTATTTT. The genes are TRBV6-1 and TRBJ2-3, with D possibly being TRBD2 (6 bases). The CDR3 has 17 amino acids. Trimming took off 1 base at V and 0 bases at J, with 14 bases between the two ends. Germline assignment: CDR1 MNHNS and CDR2 SASEGT.

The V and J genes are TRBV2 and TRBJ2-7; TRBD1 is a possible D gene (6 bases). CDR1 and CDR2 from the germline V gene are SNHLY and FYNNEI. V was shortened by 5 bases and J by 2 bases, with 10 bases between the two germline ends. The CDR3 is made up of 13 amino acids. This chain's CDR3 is CASSSGTPYEQYF. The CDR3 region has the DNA TGTGCCAGCAGTTCGGGGACACCCTACGAGCAGTACTTC.

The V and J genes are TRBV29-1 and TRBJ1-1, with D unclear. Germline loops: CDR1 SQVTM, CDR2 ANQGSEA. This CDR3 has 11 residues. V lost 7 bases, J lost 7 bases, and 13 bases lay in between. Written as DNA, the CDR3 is TGCAGCGGTGGGGAGGAGTTTGAAGCTTTCTTT. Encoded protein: CSGGEEFEAFF.

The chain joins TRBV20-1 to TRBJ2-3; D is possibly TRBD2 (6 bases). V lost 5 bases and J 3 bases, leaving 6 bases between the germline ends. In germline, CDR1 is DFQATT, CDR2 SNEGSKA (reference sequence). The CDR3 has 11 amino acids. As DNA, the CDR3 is TGCAGTGCTGGGACTACAGATACGCAGTATTTT. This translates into CSAGTTDTQYF.

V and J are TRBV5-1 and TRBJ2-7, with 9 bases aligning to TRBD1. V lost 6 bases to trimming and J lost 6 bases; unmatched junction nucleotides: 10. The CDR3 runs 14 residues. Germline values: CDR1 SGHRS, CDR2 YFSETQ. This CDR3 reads CASTSRDRDGEQYF. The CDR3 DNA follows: TGCGCCAGCACCTCCCGGGACAGGGACGGCGAGCAGTACTTC.

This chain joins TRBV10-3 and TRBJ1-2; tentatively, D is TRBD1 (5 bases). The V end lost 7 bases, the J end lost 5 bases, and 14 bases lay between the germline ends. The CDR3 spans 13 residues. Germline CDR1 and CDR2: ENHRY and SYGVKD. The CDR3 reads CAIKDTLDYGYTF. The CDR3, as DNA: TGTGCCATCAAGGACACCCTGGATTATGGCTACACCTTC.

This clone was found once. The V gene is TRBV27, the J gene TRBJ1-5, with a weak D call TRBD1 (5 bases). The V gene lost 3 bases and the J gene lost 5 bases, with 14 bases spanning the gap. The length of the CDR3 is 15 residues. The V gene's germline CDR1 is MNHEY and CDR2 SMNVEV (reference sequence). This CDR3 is CASSFGGGTHQPQHF. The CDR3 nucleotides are TGTGCCAGCAGTTTCGGCGGGGGGACTCATCAGCCCCAGCATTTT.

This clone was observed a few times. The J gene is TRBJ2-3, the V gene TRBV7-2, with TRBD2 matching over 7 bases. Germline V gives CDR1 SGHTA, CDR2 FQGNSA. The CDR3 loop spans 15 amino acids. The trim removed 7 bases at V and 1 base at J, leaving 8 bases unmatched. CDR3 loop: CASTFGAGGTDTQYF. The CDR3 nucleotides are TGTGCCAGCACATTTGGGGCGGGGGGCACAGATACGCAGTATTTT. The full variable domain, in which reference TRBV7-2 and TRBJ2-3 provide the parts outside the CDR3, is GAGVSQSPSNKVTEKGKDVELRCDPISGHTALYWYRQSLGQGLEFLIYFQGNSAPDKSGLPSDRFSAERTGGSVSTLTIQRTQQEDSAVYLCASTFGAGGTDTQYFGPGTRLTVL.

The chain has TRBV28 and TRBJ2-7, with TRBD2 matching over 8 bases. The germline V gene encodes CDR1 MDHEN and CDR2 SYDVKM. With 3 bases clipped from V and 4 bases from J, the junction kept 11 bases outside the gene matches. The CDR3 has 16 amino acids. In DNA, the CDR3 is TGTGCCAGCAGTTTCTTTAGTACGGGAGGGATGTACGAGCAGTACTTC. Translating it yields CASSFFSTGGMYEQYF.

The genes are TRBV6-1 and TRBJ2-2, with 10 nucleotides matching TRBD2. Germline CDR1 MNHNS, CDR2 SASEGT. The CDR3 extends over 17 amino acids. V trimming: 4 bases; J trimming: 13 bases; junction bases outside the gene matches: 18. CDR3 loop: CASSAFGAGGTYVRLFF. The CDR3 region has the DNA TGTGCCAGCAGTGCCTTTGGAGCGGGGGGGACCTACGTAAGGCTGTTTTTT.

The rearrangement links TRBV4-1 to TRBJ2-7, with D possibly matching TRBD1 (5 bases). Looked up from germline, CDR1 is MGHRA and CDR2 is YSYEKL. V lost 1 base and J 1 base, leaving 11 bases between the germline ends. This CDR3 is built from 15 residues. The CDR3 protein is CASSQGGSTSYEQYF. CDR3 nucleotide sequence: TGCGCCAGCAGCCAAGGGGGCAGTACTTCCTACGAGCAGTACTTC.

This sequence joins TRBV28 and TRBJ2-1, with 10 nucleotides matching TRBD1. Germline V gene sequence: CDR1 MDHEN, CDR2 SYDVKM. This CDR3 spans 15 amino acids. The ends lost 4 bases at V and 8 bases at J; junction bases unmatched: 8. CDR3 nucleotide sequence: TGTGCCAGCAGTTCCGGGACAGGGGTCATCGATGAGCAGTTCTTC. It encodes CASSSGTGVIDEQFF.

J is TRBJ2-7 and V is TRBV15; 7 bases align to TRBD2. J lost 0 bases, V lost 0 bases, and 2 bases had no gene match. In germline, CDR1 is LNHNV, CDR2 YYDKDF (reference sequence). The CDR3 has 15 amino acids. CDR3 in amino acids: CATSREGGNSYEQYF. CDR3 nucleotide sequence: TGTGCCACCAGCAGAGAGGGGGGGAACTCCTACGAGCAGTACTTC.

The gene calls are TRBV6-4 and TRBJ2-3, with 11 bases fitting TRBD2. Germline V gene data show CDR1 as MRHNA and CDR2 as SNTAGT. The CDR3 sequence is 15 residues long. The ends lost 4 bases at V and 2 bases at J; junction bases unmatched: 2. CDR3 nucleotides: TGTGCCAGCAGTGTTAGCGGGGGGGCCACAGATACGCAGTATTTT. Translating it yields CASSVSGGATDTQYF.

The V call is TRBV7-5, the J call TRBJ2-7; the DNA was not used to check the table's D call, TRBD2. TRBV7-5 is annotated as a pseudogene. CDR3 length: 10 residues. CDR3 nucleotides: TGTGTCAGAGGGGAGGCCGAGCAGTACTTC. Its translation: CVRGEAEQYF.

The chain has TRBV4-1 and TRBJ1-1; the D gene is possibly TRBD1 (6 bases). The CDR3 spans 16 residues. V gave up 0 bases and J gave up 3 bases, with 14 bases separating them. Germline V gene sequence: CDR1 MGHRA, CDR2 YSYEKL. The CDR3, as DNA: TGCGCCAGCAGCCAAGATTGGGGGGGCGTGGACACTGAAGCTTTCTTT. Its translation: CASSQDWGGVDTEAFF.

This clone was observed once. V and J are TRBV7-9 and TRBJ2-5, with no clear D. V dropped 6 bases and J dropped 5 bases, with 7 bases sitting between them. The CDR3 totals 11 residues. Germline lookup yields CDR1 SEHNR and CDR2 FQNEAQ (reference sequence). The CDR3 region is CASSRRETQYF. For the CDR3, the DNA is TGTGCCAGCAGTCGCAGGGAGACCCAGTACTTC.